This T cell receptor beta chain was recorded in a study of blood T cell repertoires in COVID-19. About the research overall: In each case, the material was cDNA or gDNA derived from T cells, B-cell-depleted T cells, or PBMCs.

The protocol was immunoSEQ multiplex PCR, while the TCRdb copy is restricted to in-frame clones and leaves out a portion. The sample holds about 200,000 clones, 75% to 90% seen once. The CDR3 spans 16 residues. The J segment lost 2 bases and the V segment lost 1 base, leaving 6 bases of the junction unmatched. Germline CDR1 reads MNHEY; CDR2 reads SVGAGI. The sequenced sample consisted of PBMCs or T cells enriched from blood (not recorded which). The V and J genes are TRBV6-5 and TRBJ1-2; 8 nucleotides match TRBD1. This receptor was obtained from a woman aged 40 to 50 with acute COVID-19. The CDR3: CASSYFLQGGNYGYTF. The CDR3 DNA reads as TGTGCCAGCAGTTACTTCCTACAGGGGGGGAACTATGGCTACACCTTC.